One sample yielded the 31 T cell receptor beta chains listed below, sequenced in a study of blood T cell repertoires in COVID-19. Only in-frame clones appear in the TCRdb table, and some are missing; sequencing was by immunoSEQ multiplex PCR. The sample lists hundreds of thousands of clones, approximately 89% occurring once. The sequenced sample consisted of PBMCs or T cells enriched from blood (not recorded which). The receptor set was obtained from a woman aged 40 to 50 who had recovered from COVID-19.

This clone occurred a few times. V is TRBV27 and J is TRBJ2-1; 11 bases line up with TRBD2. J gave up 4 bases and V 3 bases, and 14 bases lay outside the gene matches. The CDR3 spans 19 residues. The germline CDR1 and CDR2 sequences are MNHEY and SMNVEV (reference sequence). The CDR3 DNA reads TGTGCCAGCAGTTTCGGGACTAGCGGCAACTCCGGGCGTTACAATGAGCAGTTCTTC. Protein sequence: CASSFGTSGNSGRYNEQFF.

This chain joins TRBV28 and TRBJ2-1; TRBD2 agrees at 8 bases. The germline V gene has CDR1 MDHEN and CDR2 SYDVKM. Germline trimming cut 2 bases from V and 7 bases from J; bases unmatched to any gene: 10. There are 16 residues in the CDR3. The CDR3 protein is CASSLAGIAGRNEQFF. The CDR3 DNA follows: TGTGCCAGCAGTTTAGCGGGGATAGCGGGGAGGAATGAGCAGTTCTTC.

CDR3 in DNA: TGCAGCGCCGTCGAGGTAGAAGAGCAGTACTTC. Translating gives CSAVEVEEQYF. V and J are TRBV29-1 and TRBJ2-7; D gene ambiguous. This CDR3 has 11 residues. Germline assignment: CDR1 SQVTM and CDR2 ANQGSEA. V was cut by 7 bases and J by 7 bases, with 14 bases left in between.

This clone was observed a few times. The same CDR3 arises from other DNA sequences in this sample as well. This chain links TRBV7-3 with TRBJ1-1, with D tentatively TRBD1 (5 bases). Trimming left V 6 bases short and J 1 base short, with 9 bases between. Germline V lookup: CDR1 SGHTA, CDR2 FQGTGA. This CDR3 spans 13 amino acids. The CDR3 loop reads CASSLQENTEAFF. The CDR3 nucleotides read TGTGCCAGCAGTCTACAGGAGAACACTGAAGCTTTCTTT. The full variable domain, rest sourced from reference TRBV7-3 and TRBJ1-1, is GAGVSQTPSNKVTEKGKYVELRCDPISGHTALYWYRQSLGQGPEFLIYFQGTGAADDSGLPNDRFFAVRPEGSVSTLKIQRTERGDSAVYLCASSLQENTEAFFGQGTRLTVV.

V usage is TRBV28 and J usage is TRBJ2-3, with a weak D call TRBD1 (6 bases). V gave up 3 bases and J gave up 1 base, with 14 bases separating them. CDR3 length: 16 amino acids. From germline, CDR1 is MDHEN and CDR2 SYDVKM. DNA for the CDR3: TGTGCCAGCAGTTTCAGGACAGTAGTAGGCACAGATACGCAGTATTTT. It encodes CASSFRTVVGTDTQYF. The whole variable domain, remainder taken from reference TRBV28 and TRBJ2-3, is DVKVTQSSRYLVKRTGEKVFLECVQDMDHENMFWYRQDPGLGLRLIYFSYDVKMKEKGDIPEGYSVSREKKERFSLILESASTNQTSMYLCASSFRTVVGTDTQYFGPGTRLTVL.

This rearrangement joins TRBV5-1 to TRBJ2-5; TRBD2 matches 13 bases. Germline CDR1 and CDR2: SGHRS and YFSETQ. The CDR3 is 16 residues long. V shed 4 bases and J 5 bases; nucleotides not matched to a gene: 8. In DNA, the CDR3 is TGCGCCAGCAGCACCGTAACTAGCGGGGGGGCTGAGACCCAGTACTTC. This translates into CASSTVTSGGAETQYF.

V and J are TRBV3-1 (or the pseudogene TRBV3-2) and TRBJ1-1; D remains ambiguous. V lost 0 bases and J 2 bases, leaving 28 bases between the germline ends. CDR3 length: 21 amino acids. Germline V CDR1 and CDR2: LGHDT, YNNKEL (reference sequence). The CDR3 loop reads CASSQDPLWERPDKTNTEAFF. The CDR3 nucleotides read TGTGCCAGCAGCCAAGACCCCCTCTGGGAGAGACCAGACAAAACTAACACTGAAGCTTTCTTT.

The CDR3 here is CATSRDFGSSYEQYF. In nucleotides, the CDR3 is TGTGCCACCAGCAGAGATTTTGGGAGCTCCTACGAGCAGTACTTC. This chain joins TRBV15 and TRBJ2-7; perhaps TRBD2 as D (5 bases). V shed 0 bases and J shed 0 bases, with 9 bases lying between them. Germline-derived CDR1 and CDR2 are LNHNV and YYDKDF (reference sequence). The CDR3 runs 15 residues.

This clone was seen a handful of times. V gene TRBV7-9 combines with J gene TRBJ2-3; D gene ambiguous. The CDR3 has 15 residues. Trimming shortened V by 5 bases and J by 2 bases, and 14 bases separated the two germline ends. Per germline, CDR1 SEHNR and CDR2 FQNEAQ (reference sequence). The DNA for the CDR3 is TGTGCCAGCAGCCCCGACATCGGTGTCACAGATACGCAGTATTTT. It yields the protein CASSPDIGVTDTQYF.

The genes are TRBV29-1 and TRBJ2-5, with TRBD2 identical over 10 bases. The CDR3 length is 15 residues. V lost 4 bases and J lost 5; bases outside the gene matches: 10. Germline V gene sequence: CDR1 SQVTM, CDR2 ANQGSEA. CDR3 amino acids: CSVGGSGGSGETQYF. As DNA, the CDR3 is TGCAGCGTTGGTGGTAGCGGGGGGTCAGGGGAGACCCAGTACTTC.

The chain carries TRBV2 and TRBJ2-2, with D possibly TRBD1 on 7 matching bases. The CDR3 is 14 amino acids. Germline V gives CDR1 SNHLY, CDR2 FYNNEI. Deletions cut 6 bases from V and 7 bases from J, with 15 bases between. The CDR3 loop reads CASRRDSSDGELFF. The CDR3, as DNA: TGTGCCAGCAGGCGGGACAGCTCTGACGGGGAGCTGTTTTTT.

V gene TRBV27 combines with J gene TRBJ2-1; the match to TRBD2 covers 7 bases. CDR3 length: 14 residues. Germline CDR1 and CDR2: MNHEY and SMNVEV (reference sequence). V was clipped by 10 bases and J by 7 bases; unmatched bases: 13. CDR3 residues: CATPLGASGNEQFF. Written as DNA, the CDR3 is TGTGCCACTCCCCTAGGAGCTAGCGGAAATGAGCAGTTCTTC.

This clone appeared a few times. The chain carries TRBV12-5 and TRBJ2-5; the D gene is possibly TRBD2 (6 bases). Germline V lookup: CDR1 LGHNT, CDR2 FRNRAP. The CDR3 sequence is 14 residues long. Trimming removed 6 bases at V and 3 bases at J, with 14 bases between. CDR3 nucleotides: TGTGCTAGTGGGCCTGGACGGGAGAAAGAGACCCAGTACTTC. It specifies CASGPGREKETQYF.

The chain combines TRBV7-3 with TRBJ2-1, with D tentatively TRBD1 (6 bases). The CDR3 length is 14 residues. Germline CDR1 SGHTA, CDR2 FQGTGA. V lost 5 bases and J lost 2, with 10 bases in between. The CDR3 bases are TGTGCCAGCAGCCCGGGGACAACCTACAATGAGCAGTTCTTC. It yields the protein CASSPGTTYNEQFF.

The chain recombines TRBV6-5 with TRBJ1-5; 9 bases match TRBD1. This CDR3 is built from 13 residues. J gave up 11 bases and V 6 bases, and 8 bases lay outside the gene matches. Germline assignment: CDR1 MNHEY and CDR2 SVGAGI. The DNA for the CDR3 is TGTGCCAGCAGGGGACAGGGAGATGGGTCCCAGCATTTT. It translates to CASRGQGDGSQHF.

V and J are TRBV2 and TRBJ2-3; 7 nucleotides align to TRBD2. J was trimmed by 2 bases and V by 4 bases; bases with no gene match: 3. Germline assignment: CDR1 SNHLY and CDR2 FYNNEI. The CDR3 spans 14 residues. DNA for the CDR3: TGTGCCAGCAGTGTTAGCGGGTACACAGATACGCAGTATTTT. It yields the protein CASSVSGYTDTQYF.

The CDR3 DNA reads TGTGCCATCAGTGAGTCCACCGGGACAGCCGTTTTAGTGCAGTACTTC. This sequence encodes CAISESTGTAVLVQYF. This chain connects TRBV10-3 to TRBJ2-7, with 7 bases that match TRBD1. Germline lookup yields CDR1 ENHRY and CDR2 SYGVKD. The CDR3 has 16 residues. The trim removed 0 bases at V and 9 bases at J, leaving 14 bases unmatched.

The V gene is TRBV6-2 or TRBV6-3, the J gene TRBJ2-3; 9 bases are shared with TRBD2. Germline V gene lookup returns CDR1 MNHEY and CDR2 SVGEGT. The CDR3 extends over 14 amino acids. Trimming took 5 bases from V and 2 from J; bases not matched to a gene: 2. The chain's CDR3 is CASSPGLATDTQYF. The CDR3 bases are TGTGCCAGCAGTCCGGGACTAGCCACAGATACGCAGTATTTT.

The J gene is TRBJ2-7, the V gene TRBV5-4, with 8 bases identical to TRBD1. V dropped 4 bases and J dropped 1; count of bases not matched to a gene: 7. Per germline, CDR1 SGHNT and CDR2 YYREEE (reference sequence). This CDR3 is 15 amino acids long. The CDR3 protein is CASSGQGDLSYEQYF. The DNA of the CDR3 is TGTGCCAGCAGCGGACAGGGAGACCTTTCCTACGAGCAGTACTTC.

CDR3 loop: CASSPPLQMPNEKLFF. Here the CDR3 DNA reads TGTGCCAGCTCACCACCCCTCCAGATGCCTAATGAAAAACTGTTTTTT. The chain has TRBV18 and TRBJ1-4; D is ambiguous. V was clipped by 0 bases and J by 3 bases, with 11 bases between them. Germline V gives CDR1 KGHSH, CDR2 LQKENI. The CDR3 covers 16 residues.

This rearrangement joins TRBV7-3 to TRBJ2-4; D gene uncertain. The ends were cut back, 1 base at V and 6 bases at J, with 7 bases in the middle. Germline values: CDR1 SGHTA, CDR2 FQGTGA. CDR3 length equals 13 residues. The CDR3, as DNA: TGTGCCAGCAGCTTAATCTCGGGAAACATTCAGTACTTC. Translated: CASSLISGNIQYF.

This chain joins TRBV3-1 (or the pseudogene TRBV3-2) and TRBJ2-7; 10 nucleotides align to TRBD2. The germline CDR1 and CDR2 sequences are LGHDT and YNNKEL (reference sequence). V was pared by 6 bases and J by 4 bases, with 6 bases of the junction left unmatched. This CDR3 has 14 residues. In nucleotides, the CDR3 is TGTGCCAGCAGTCTGTCTAGCGGGAGTTACGAGCAGTACTTC. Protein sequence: CASSLSSGSYEQYF.

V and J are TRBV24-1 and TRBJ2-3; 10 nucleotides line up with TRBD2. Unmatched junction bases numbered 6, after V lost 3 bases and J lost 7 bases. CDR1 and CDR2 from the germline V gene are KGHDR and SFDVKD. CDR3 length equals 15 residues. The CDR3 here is CATSDLLAGDHTQYF. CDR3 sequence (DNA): TGTGCCACCAGTGATCTGCTAGCGGGAGATCATACGCAGTATTTT.

CDR3 protein: CASSPAGASGELFF. The CDR3 nucleotides are TGTGCCAGCAGCCCGGCGGGGGCGAGCGGGGAGCTGTTTTTT. J is TRBJ2-2 and V is TRBV11-3, with D possibly matching TRBD2 (7 bases). Trimming cost V 5 bases and J 7 bases, with 14 bases left between them. Germline CDR1 is SGHNT and CDR2 is YENEEA. The CDR3 sequence is 14 residues long.

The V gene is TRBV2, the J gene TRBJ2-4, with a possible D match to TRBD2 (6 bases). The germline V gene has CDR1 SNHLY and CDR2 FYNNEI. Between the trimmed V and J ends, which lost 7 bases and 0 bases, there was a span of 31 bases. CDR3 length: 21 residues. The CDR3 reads CASITKRRELPQVLAKNIQYF. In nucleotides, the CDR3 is TGTGCCAGCATCACCAAGAGGAGGGAACTCCCTCAAGTTTTAGCCAAAAACATTCAGTACTTC.

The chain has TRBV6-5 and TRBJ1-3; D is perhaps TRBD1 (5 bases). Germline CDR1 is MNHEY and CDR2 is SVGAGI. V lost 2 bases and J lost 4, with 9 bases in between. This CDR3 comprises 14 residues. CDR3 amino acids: CASSYGGGGNTIYF. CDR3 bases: TGTGCCAGCAGTTACGGGGGAGGGGGAAACACCATATATTTT.

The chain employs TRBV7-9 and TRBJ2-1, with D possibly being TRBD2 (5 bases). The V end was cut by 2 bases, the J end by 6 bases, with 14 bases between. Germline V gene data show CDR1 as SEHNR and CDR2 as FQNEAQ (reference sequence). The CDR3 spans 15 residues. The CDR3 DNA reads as TGTGCCAGCAGCTTACTCCGGGGAGAGACCAATGAGCAGTTCTTC. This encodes CASSLLRGETNEQFF. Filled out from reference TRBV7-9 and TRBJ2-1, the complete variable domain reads DTGVSQNPRHKITKRGQNVTFRCDPISEHNRLYWYRQTLGQGPEFLTYFQNEAQLEKSRLLSDRFSAERPKGSFSTLEIQRTEQGDSAMYLCASSLLRGETNEQFFGPGTRLTVL.

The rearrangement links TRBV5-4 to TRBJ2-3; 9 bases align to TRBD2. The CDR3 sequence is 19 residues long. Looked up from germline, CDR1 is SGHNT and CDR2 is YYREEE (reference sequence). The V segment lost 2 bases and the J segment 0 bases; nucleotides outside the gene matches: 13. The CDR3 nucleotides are TGTGCCAGCAGCTTCGCGGGTAGCGGGGGCCTCTATAGCACAGATACGCAGTATTTT. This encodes CASSFAGSGGLYSTDTQYF.

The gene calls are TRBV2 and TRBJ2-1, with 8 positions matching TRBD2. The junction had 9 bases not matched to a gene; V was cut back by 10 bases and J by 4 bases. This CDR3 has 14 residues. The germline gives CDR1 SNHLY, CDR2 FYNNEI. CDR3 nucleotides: TGTGCCACCGTCCCGGGACTAGTGTACAATGAGCAGTTCTTC. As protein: CATVPGLVYNEQFF.

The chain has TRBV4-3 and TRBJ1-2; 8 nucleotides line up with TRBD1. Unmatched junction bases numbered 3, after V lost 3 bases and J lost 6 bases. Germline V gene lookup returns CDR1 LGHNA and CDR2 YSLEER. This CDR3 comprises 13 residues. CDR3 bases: TGCGCCAGCAGCCAGTCGGGACAGGATGGCTACACCTTC. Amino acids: CASSQSGQDGYTF.

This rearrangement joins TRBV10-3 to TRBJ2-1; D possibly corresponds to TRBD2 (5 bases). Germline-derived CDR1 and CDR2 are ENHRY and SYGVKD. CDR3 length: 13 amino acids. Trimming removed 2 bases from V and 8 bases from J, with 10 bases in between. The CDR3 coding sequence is TGTGCCATCAGTGAGCTTGAGGGTCATGAGCAGTTCTTC. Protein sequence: CAISELEGHEQFF.